This T cell receptor beta chain was recovered during a study of T cells in Graves' hyperthyroidism and ophthalmopathy. Germline V gene data show CDR1 as DFQATT and CDR2 as SNEGSKA (reference sequence). The CDR3 is made up of 15 amino acids. Trimming took 2 bases from V and 6 from J; bases not matched to a gene: 7. TCR beta CDR3 regions were amplified from RNA transcripts. In the first-round RT-PCR of the TCR CDR3, the HTBI primer set was used. TCRdb re-called the multiplex PCR reads through MiXCR, storing one row per CDR3 protein. The profile covers around 300,000 distinct CDR3 sequences, with less than 15% appearing a single time and approximately 8.6% taken by the ten largest. This clonotype came up many times. The PBMCs were taken from about 10 ml of fresh peripheral blood.

The chain combines TRBV20-1 with TRBJ2-1, with 10 nucleotides matching TRBD2. Material: blood. The TCR sequence derives from a woman aged 25 to 39 with Graves' hyperthyroidism that later progressed to Graves' ophthalmopathy. CDR3 loop: CSARPSGRVSNEQFF. The DNA for the CDR3 is TGCAGTGCTAGACCCAGCGGGAGGGTCTCCAATGAGCAGTTCTTC.